This T cell receptor (beta chain) was sequenced for a study of beta chain features in type 1 diabetes (dated by TCRdb to the late 2010s). Regarding the research as a whole: Mean age, gender distribution, total cell number and subset yield were not different between patients and healthy donors. A total of 107,917,701 sorted cells were examined across all samples, and a strong correlation was observed between cell number per subset and RNA yield. In the study, recently diagnosed type 1 diabetes patients and matched healthy donors were compared on the TCRB repertoires of their sorted circulating CD4+ T cell subsets. Regulatory and stem cell-like memory subsets were isolated from only 8 patients and roughly eight healthy donors, whereas naive and central memory subsets came from all 28 donors.

Study-level results and caveats: PCR may preferentially amplify shorter templates, but because patient and control samples were amplified and corrected together, any resulting skew would affect both groups equally. Because cDNA rather than genomic DNA was sequenced, highly expressing activated cells could have been over-represented, although no difference in activation and CD3 levels was found between groups. The naive, central memory and regulatory TCRB repertoires appeared to resemble one another more closely among patients than among healthy donors. At VDJ recombination sites, patients with type 1 diabetes made fewer insertions and deleted more nucleotides, a pattern implying thymic rearrangement abnormalities. Because small numbers of individuals were included in the HLA sub-analyses, any influence of HLA type on TCRB rearrangement was left unresolved. Type 1 diabetes patients showed a moderate but significant shortening of TCRB CDR3 length in all four CD4+ subsets.

A single peripheral blood draw of 95 to 150 mL on average was collected from each donor into heparinised tubes. A BD FACSAria II was used to sort naive, central memory, regulatory and stem cell-like memory CD4+ T cells with a panel that included CD45RO, CCR7, CD25, CD127, CD95 and CD27. Purity was above 98% for every sorted population. PBMCs were isolated right away by Lymphoprep density gradient centrifugation and were stained directly, without culture. So that batch effects would be minimized, each experiment stained and sorted samples in pairs, pairing one healthy donor with one patient. For CDR1 and CDR2, the germline V gene lists SGHTA and FQGNSA. Germline trimming: 5 bases from V, 5 bases from J; junction bases outside gene matches: 9. The CDR3 runs 15 amino acids, cysteine and phenylalanine included. Left in the record is the CDR3 DNA by itself, 45 bases read in frame from the first base. This clone was seen a few times. What this receptor recognizes is not known. No qualities accompany the bases; no much larger clone lies one base away.

All of the isolated RNA was reverse transcribed with the High Capacity cDNA Reverse Transcription Kit, so expressed TCRB transcripts were sequenced. Naive, central memory and regulatory T cell samples underwent deep immunoSEQ sequencing, averaging around 3.9 million total reads per sample. Sorted cells were lysed in RLT buffer and RNA was extracted with DNase-treated RNeasy Micro or Mini kits, depending on cell number. To prevent cross-contamination, each cell subset was processed individually, whereas patient and healthy donor samples were processed jointly. Using the immunoSEQ multiplex PCR, TCRB sequences were amplified from cDNA into 87-bp fragments spanning the CDR3 region. The amplicons were sequenced using the Illumina HiSeq platform. The original pipeline was this. PCR bias was corrected computationally using synthetic template baselines, and reads within Hamming distance 2 were collapsed, with unmergeable singletons discarded. Reads were aligned against IMGT so that V, D and J genes, CDR3 length and insertions or deletions at six rearrangement sites could be assigned. Within each subset, clonotype counts were normalized to sorted cell number, after which true diversity and Gini coefficients were computed with the tcR R package. The overlap coefficient, calculated on TCRB nucleotide sequences, was used to quantify repertoire sharing. Out-of-frame TCRB sequences from naive cells were analyzed to stand in for the pre-selection repertoire. Drawn from immuneACCESS, this table holds only the in-frame rearrangements with V and J called that TCRdb kept. Clones are partly lost; checked studies trace under half to an unresolved V gene and leave the rest unexplained. The DNA gave D and trimming, while V, J and clone size come from that table. This sample holds more than 200,000 clones; roughly 17% were observed only once. 0.065% to 0.095% of the sample belongs to the ten largest clones.

The sequence joins TRBV7-2 to TRBJ2-7; TRBD2 agrees with 10 junctional bases. The sequence was collected from a man aged 30-40 years with type 1 diabetes. The sequencing input was naive CD4+ T cells from blood. The cell subset or site tag for this specimen amounts to: true naive CD4+ T cells. The CDR3 here reads CASSQTGTSAHEQYF. Read as DNA, the sequence is TGTGCCAGCAGCCAGACCGGGACTAGCGCACACGAGCAGTACTTC.